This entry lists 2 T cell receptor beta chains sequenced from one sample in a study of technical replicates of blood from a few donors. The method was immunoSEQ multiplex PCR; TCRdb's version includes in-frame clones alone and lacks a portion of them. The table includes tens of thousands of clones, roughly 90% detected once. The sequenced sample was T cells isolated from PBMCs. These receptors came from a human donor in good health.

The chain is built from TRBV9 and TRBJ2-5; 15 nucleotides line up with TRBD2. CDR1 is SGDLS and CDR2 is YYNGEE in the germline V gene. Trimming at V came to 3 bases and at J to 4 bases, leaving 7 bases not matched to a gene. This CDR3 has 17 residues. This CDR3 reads CASSAGTSGRSRETQYF. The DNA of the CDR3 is TGTGCCAGCAGCGCCGGGACTAGCGGGAGGTCAAGAGAGACCCAGTACTTC.

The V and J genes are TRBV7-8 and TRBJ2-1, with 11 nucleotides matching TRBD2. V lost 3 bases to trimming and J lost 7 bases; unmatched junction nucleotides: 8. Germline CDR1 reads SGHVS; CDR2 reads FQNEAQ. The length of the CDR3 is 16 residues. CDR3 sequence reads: CASSFLASGRINEQFF. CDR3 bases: TGTGCCAGCAGCTTTCTGGCTAGCGGGAGGATAAATGAGCAGTTCTTC.